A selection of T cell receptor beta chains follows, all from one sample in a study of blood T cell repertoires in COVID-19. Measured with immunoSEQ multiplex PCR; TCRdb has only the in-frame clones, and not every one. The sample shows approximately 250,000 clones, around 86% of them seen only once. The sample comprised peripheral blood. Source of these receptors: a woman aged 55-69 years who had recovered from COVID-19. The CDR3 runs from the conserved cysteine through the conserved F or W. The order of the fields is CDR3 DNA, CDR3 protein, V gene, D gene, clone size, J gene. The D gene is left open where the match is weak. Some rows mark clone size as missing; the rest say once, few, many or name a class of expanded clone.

CDR3nt: TGTGCCAGCAGTCCGGGACTACTCTACAATGAGCAGTTCTTC
CDR3aa: CASSPGLLYNEQFF
v_gene: TRBV6-2/TRBV6-3
d_gene: TRBD2
abundance: -
j_gene: TRBJ2-1

CDR3nt: TGTGCCAGCAGCTTTATTGGGGGCGAAATGAACACTGAAGCTTTCTTT
CDR3aa: CASSFIGGEMNTEAFF
v_gene: TRBV7-6
d_gene: -
abundance: -
j_gene: TRBJ1-1

CDR3nt: TGTGCCAGCCGCTCGCCGGGACAGAACACAGATACGCAGTATTTT
CDR3aa: CASRSPGQNTDTQYF
v_gene: TRBV5-8
d_gene: TRBD1
abundance: -
j_gene: TRBJ2-3

CDR3nt: TGTGCCAGCAGACAGGGGGCATCAAGGGAGCAGTACTTC
CDR3aa: CASRQGASREQYF
v_gene: TRBV7-2
d_gene: TRBD1
abundance: -
j_gene: TRBJ2-7

CDR3nt: TGTGCCAGCTTTTCTTCCCGGGGGGCATCAGAGACCCAGTACTTC
CDR3aa: CASFSSRGASETQYF
v_gene: TRBV3-1/TRBV3-2
d_gene: -
abundance: -
j_gene: TRBJ2-5

CDR3nt: TGTGCCAGCTCACCATTTACGGGGGTCACTAGCGGGAAAGAGACCCAGTACTTC
CDR3aa: CASSPFTGVTSGKETQYF
v_gene: TRBV18
d_gene: TRBD2
abundance: -
j_gene: TRBJ2-5

CDR3nt: TGTGCCAGCAGCTCTCTGGGACAGGGCACCTACGAGCAGTACTTC
CDR3aa: CASSSLGQGTYEQYF
v_gene: TRBV7-2
d_gene: TRBD1
abundance: -
j_gene: TRBJ2-7

CDR3nt: TGTGCCAGCAGTGAAGAGTGGGCTGGGCCTCGAAACACCATATATTTT
CDR3aa: CASSEEWAGPRNTIYF
v_gene: TRBV2
d_gene: -
abundance: -
j_gene: TRBJ1-3

CDR3nt: TGTGCCAGCAGCCCTTCTACTAGCCTGAACACCGGGGAGCTGTTTTTT
CDR3aa: CASSPSTSLNTGELFF
v_gene: TRBV6-4
d_gene: -
abundance: -
j_gene: TRBJ2-2

CDR3nt: TGTGCCAGTAGTCCCGAACACAGGGGTGGCACTGAAGCTTTCTTT
CDR3aa: CASSPEHRGGTEAFF
v_gene: TRBV19
d_gene: TRBD1
abundance: once
j_gene: TRBJ1-1